This TCR beta chain was sequenced during a study of T cell repertoires in cytomegalovirus infection. The overall study: Carrying CMV and the relevant HLA type showed in public TCR beta signatures.

Many counts were recorded for this clonotype. What it binds is unknown. Looked up from germline, CDR1 is SEHNR and CDR2 is FQNEAQ (reference sequence). The CDR3 length is 17 residues. The V and J ends lost 1 base and 0 bases respectively, with 13 bases between them. Whole-study results and caveats: Cumulative public TCR beta family frequency identified carriers of CMV plus the relevant HLA.

TCRdb recomputed calls from the reads with MiXCR, one row per CDR3 protein. In the table there are around 450,000 distinct CDR3 sequences, approximately 33% of which are singletons. The specimen was PBMCs. This rearrangement joins TRBV7-9 to TRBJ1-5, with D unresolved. This TCR derives from a human donor in good health (CMV status not recorded). Some clones in this sample may be carry-over from other donors' samples. The CDR3 region has the DNA TGTGCCAGCAGCTTAGACGGATCGGCATATAGCAATCAGCCCCAGCATTTT. Amino acids: CASSLDGSAYSNQPQHF.